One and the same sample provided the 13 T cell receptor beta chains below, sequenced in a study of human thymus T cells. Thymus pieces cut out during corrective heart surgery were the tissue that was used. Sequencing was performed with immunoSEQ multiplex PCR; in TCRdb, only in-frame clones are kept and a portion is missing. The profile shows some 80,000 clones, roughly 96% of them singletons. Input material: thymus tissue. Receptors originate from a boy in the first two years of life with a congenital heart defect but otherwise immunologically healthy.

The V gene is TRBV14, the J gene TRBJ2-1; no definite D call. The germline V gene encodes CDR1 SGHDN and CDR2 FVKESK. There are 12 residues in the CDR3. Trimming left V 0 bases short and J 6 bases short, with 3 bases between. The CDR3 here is CASSQECNEQFF. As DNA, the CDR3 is TGTGCCAGCAGCCAAGAGTGCAATGAGCAGTTCTTC. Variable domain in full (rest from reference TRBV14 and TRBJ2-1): EAGVTQFPSHSVIEKGQTVTLRCDPISGHDNLYWYRRVMGKEIKFLLHFVKESKQDESGMPNNRFLAERTGGTYSTLKVQPAELEDSGVYFCASSQECNEQFFGPGTRLTVL.

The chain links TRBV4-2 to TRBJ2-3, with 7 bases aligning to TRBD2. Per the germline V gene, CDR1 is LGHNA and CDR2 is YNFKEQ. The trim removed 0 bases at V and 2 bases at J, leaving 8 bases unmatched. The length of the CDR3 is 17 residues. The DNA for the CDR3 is TGTGCCAGCAGCCAAGATCGGGGGACTATGGACACAGATACGCAGTATTTT. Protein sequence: CASSQDRGTMDTDTQYF.

Here the CDR3 reads CASSLSGTGADTYNQPQHF. The CDR3 DNA follows: TGTGCCAGCAGCTTGTCGGGGACAGGGGCCGACACCTACAATCAGCCCCAGCATTTT. V usage is TRBV5-4 and J usage is TRBJ1-5; TRBD1 aligns across 10 bases. The CDR3 spans 19 residues. Germline CDR1 and CDR2: SGHNT and YYREEE (reference sequence). Trimming took 1 base from V and 3 from J; bases not matched to a gene: 13.

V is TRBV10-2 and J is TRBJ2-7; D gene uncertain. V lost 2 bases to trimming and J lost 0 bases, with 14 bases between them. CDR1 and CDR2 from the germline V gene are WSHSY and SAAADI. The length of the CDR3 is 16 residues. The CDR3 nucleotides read TGCGCCAGCAGTGAGGCCCGGGTTAGGAGCTCCTACGAGCAGTACTTC. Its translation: CASSEARVRSSYEQYF.

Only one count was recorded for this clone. This chain's CDR3 is CASSLPDKVPEAFF. The CDR3 nucleotides are TGTGCCAGCAGCTTACCCGACAAGGTCCCTGAAGCTTTCTTT. The chain carries TRBV11-2 and TRBJ1-1; D uncertain. The V end lost 2 bases, the J end lost 6 bases, and 13 bases lay between the germline ends. Germline lookup yields CDR1 SGHAT and CDR2 FQNNGV. The CDR3 spans 14 residues.

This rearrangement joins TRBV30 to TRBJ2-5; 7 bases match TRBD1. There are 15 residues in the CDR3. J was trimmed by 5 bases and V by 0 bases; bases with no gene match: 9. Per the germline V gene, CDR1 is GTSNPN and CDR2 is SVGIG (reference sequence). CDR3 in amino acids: CAWSVKSGGEETQYF. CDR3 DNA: TGTGCCTGGAGTGTAAAGTCAGGGGGAGAGGAGACCCAGTACTTC. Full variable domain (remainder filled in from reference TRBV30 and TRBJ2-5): SQTIHQWPATLVQPVGSPLSLECTVEGTSNPNLYWYRQAAGRGLQLLFYSVGIGQISSEVPQNLSASRPQDRQFILSSKKLLLSDSGFYLCAWSVKSGGEETQYFGPGTRLLVL.

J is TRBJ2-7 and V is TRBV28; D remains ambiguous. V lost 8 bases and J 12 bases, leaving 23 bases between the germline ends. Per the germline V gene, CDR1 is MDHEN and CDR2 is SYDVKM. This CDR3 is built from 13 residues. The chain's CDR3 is CASPARVPPNWYF. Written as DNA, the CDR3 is TGTGCCAGCCCCGCGAGAGTTCCCCCCAATTGGTACTTC.

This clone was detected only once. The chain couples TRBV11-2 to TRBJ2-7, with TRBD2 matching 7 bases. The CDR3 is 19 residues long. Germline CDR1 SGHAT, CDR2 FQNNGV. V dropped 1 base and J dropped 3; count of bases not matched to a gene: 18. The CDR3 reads CASSLVPIPGLRINYEQYF. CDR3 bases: TGTGCCAGCAGCTTAGTGCCAATCCCGGGACTACGCATTAACTACGAGCAGTACTTC.

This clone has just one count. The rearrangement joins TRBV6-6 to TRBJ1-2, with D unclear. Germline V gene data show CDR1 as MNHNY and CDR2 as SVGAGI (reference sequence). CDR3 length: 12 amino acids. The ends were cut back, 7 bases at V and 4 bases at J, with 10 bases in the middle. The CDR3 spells CASTRHVYGYTF. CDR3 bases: TGTGCCAGCACCCGACACGTCTATGGCTACACCTTC.

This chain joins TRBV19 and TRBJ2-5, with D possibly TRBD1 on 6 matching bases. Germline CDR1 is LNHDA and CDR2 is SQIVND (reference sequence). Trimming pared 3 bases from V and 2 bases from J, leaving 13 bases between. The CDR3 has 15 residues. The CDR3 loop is CASSITGMGQETQYF. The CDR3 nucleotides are TGTGCCAGTAGTATCACAGGGATGGGGCAAGAGACCCAGTACTTC.

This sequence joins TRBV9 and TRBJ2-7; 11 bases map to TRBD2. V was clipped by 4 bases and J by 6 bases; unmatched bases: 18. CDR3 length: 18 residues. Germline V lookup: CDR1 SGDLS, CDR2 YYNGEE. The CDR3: CASSPQSGMLAGGSEQYF. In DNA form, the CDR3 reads TGTGCCAGCAGCCCTCAATCCGGGATGCTAGCGGGAGGCAGCGAGCAGTACTTC.

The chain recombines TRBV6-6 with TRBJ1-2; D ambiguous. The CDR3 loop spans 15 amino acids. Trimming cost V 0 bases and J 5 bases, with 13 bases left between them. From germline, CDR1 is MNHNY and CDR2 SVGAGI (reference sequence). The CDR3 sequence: CASSYSPTFSYGYTF. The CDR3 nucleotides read TGTGCCAGCAGTTACTCCCCGACGTTCTCGTATGGCTACACCTTC.

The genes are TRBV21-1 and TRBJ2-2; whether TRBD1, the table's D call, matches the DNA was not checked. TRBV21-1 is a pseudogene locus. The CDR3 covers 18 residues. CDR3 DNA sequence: TGTGCCAGCAGCAAATGGGGACAGCCCCCAAGTTTCACCGGGGAGCTGTTTTTT. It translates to CASSKWGQPPSFTGELFF.